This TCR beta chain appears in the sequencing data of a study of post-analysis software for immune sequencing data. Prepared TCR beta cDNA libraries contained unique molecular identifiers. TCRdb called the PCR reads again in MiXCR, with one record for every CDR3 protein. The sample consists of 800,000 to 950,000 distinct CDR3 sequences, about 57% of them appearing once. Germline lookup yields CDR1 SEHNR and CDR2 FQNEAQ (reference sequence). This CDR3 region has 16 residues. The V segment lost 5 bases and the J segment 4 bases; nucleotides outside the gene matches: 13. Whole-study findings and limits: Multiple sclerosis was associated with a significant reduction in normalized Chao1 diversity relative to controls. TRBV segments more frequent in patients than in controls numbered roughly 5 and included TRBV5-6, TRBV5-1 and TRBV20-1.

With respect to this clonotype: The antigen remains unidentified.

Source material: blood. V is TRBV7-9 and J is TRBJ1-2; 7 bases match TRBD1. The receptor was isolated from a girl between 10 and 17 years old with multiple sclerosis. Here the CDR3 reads CASSPLEGGAIYGYTF. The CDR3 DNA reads TGTGCCAGCAGCCCCCTCGAAGGGGGCGCTATCTATGGCTACACCTTC.